The 15 T cell receptor beta chains reported below all come from one sample, sequenced in a study of cytomegalovirus exposure and HLA in healthy donors. In the PCR, 60 Vbeta and 13 Jbeta primers were used. Sequencing used immunoSEQ multiplex PCR; TCRdb keeps in-frame clones, though not all of them. The sample shows about 150,000 clones, 61% of them seen only once. The sample consisted of PBMCs. The receptor set was obtained from a male donor in good health and CMV-seronegative.

V is TRBV6-1 and J is TRBJ1-6; D is unclear. Germline values: CDR1 MNHNS, CDR2 SASEGT. This CDR3 is built from 18 residues. V was clipped by 1 base and J by 0 bases, with 13 bases between them. CDR3 nucleotides: TGTGCCAGCAGTGAAGAAGCTTCGTATAGCTCCTATAATTCACCCCTCCACTTT. Protein: CASSEEASYSSYNSPLHF.

The rearrangement links TRBV14 to TRBJ1-2, with 8 bases aligning to TRBD1. Losses at the gene ends were 0 bases for V and 6 bases for J; bases not matched to a gene: 12. The CDR3 is 17 residues long. Germline V gene lookup returns CDR1 SGHDN and CDR2 FVKESK. CDR3 nucleotides: TGTGCCAGCAGCCAAGATGAGCTCGGACAGGGCGGTAATGGCTACACCTTC. Its translation is CASSQDELGQGGNGYTF.

This clone was seen a single time. This chain uses TRBV5-1 with TRBJ2-3, with 8 bases that match TRBD2. V was pared by 2 bases and J by 5 bases, with 1 base of the junction left unmatched. CDR3 length equals 13 residues. CDR1 and CDR2 (germline): SGHRS, YFSETQ. The CDR3 sequence is CASSFGGGDTQYF. The CDR3 DNA reads as TGCGCCAGCAGCTTCGGGGGGGGAGATACGCAGTATTTT. Full variable domain (missing parts from reference TRBV5-1 and TRBJ2-3): KAGVTQTPRYLIKTRGQQVTLSCSPISGHRSVSWYQQTPGQGLQFLFEYFSETQRNKGNFPGRFSGRQFSNSRSEMNVSTLELGDSALYLCASSFGGGDTQYFGPGTRLTVL.

There are a few counts of this clone. The chain joins TRBV2 to TRBJ2-3; 8 nucleotides line up with TRBD1. Germline CDR1 reads SNHLY; CDR2 reads FYNNEI. V shed 2 bases and J 2 bases; nucleotides not matched to a gene: 6. CDR3 length: 16 amino acids. CDR3: CASSERAGGHTDTQYF. The CDR3 DNA reads as TGTGCCAGCAGTGAAAGGGCAGGGGGCCACACAGATACGCAGTATTTT.

The rearrangement links TRBV25-1 to TRBJ1-2; no firm D call. Trimming removed 4 bases from V and 5 bases from J, with 11 bases in between. The CDR3 runs 13 residues. Germline CDR1 reads MGHDK; CDR2 reads SYGVNS. In nucleotides, the CDR3 is TGTGCCAGCAGTGTGGCGGGAAGTTATGGCTACACCTTC. Its translation: CASSVAGSYGYTF.

This clone was recorded only once. The chain joins TRBV6-5 to TRBJ1-2; 9 nucleotides match TRBD1. This CDR3 is built from 14 residues. V shed 5 bases and J 6 bases; nucleotides not matched to a gene: 7. CDR1 and CDR2 (germline): MNHEY, SVGAGI. Here the CDR3 reads CASSRDREYHGYTF. DNA of the CDR3: TGTGCCAGCAGTAGGGACAGGGAGTACCATGGCTACACCTTC.

This chain links TRBV5-4 with TRBJ2-3; 8 bases line up with TRBD2. The CDR3 totals 15 residues. Trimming cost V 4 bases and J 1 base; bases outside gene matches: 5. Germline loops: CDR1 SGHNT, CDR2 YYREEE (reference sequence). CDR3 sequence reads: CASSGGGSRTDTQYF. The CDR3 DNA sequence: TGTGCCAGCAGCGGCGGGGGGTCCCGCACAGATACGCAGTATTTT.

The chain recombines TRBV4-1 with TRBJ1-4; a weak D match, TRBD1 (6 bases). The CDR3 is made up of 17 amino acids. The germline V gene encodes CDR1 MGHRA and CDR2 YSYEKL. V gave up 0 bases and J gave up 6 bases, with 17 bases separating them. CDR3 coding DNA: TGCGCCAGCAGCCAAGATCCACCTGGAGGGGGGGATGAAAAACTGTTTTTT. Amino acid sequence: CASSQDPPGGGDEKLFF.

The chain joins TRBV9 to TRBJ1-4; D is possibly TRBD1 (5 bases). V was pared by 4 bases and J by 3 bases, with 16 bases between. Germline V gene sequence: CDR1 SGDLS, CDR2 YYNGEE. The CDR3 runs to 16 residues. The CDR3 DNA is TGTGCCAGCAGCTCCCCCGGTGGCAGGGCTAATGAAAAACTGTTTTTT. Translating gives CASSSPGGRANEKLFF.

This chain uses TRBV18 with TRBJ2-1; TRBD2 aligns across 8 bases. CDR1 is KGHSH and CDR2 is LQKENI in the germline V gene. CDR3 length: 16 residues. Trimming removed 6 bases from V and 10 bases from J; junction bases left unmatched: 17. Written as DNA, the CDR3 is TGTGCCAGCTCCCCCCCGACTCCGGGACTAGTCTTCGAGCAGTTCTTC. Protein: CASSPPTPGLVFEQFF.

The chain joins TRBV7-2 to TRBJ1-2; unclear D gene. From germline, CDR1 is SGHTA and CDR2 FQGNSA. The CDR3 length is 12 residues. V dropped 5 bases and J dropped 5 bases, with 9 bases sitting between them. CDR3 protein: CASSLRTYGYTF. The CDR3 DNA is TGTGCCAGCAGCCTAAGAACTTATGGCTACACCTTC.

This clone came up a few times. J is TRBJ2-7 and V is TRBV11-2, with 8 bases lining up with TRBD1. The CDR3 has 14 amino acids. Unmatched junction bases numbered 9, after V lost 4 bases and J lost 7 bases. The germline V gene has CDR1 SGHAT and CDR2 FQNNGV. The CDR3, as DNA: TGTGCCAGCAGCTCCCAGGGGGCGCTCGGGGAGCAGTACTTC. It translates to CASSSQGALGEQYF.

This clone showed up just a few times. This sequence joins TRBV19 and TRBJ2-5; TRBD1 agrees at 7 bases. After removal of 2 bases from V and 5 bases from J, the junction contained 11 bases not matched to a gene. The CDR3 has 16 amino acids. Germline CDR1 and CDR2: LNHDA and SQIVND (reference sequence). The CDR3 protein is CASSIFLETGKETQYF. CDR3 coding DNA: TGTGCCAGTAGTATATTTCTCGAGACAGGGAAGGAGACCCAGTACTTC. Full variable domain (remainder filled in from reference TRBV19 and TRBJ2-5): DGGITQSPKYLFRKEGQNVTLSCEQNLNHDAMYWYRQDPGQGLRLIYYSQIVNDFQKGDIAEGYSVSREKKESFPLTVTSAQKNPTAFYLCASSIFLETGKETQYFGPGTRLLVL.

This rearrangement joins TRBV5-8 to TRBJ1-5; 7 bases align to TRBD1. In germline, CDR1 is SGHTS, CDR2 YDEGEE. With V trimmed by 7 bases and J by 0 bases, 13 bases remained unmatched. The CDR3 extends over 17 amino acids. CDR3 amino acids: CASPMGQRVGSNQPQHF. The CDR3, as DNA: TGTGCCAGCCCAATGGGACAGCGCGTTGGTAGCAATCAGCCCCAGCATTTT.

This clone was found a few times. This chain joins TRBV13 and TRBJ2-3; 11 bases agree with TRBD2. From germline, CDR1 is PRHDT and CDR2 FYEKMQ (reference sequence). The CDR3 is 16 residues long. V trimming: 5 bases; J trimming: 0 bases; junction bases outside the gene matches: 4. For the CDR3, the DNA is TGTGCCAGCAGCACCGGACTAGCGGGTAGCACAGATACGCAGTATTTT. Translating it yields CASSTGLAGSTDTQYF.